The source of this TCR beta chain is a study of blood T cell repertoires in COVID-19. Study context: The samples span acute and convalescent COVID-19 from the United States, Italy and Spain. Sample material is recorded as cDNA or gDNA derived from T cells, B-cell-depleted T cells, or PBMCs.

Germline V gene lookup returns CDR1 SGHNT and CDR2 YYREEE (reference sequence). The CDR3 length is 15 residues. V shed 5 bases and J 9 bases; nucleotides not matched to a gene: 14. Authors' methods: The authors estimated nucleated cell counts from reference gene primer amplification. Data came from immunoSEQ multiplex PCR; TCRdb stores just in-frame clones and leaves some out. The DNA was the basis for D and trimming; V, J and clone size are from that table. The sample holds approximately 190,000 clones, around four fifths seen once. The J gene is TRBJ2-5, the V gene TRBV5-4; 9 bases agree with TRBD2. The receptor was derived from a human donor in a cohort sampled during active COVID-19. Specimen: peripheral blood. The CDR3 loop is CASRRLAESQGAQYF. The DNA of the CDR3 is TGTGCCAGCAGAAGACTAGCGGAATCCCAGGGGGCCCAGTACTTC.